This T cell receptor (beta chain) originates from a study of vaccination effects on CD4 cells after COVID-19. Findings and limits, study-wide: Marked clonal contraction was seen late after vaccination (in both infection- and vaccine-induced clones).

Viral peptide pools were used in the ViraFEST assay to expand antigen-specific CD4+ T cells, and sequencing came afterward. Following 10 days of culture, CD4+ T cells were isolated. Two doses of BNT162b2 or mRNA-1273 vaccine were administered to participants. The data were produced by immunoSEQ multiplex PCR, yet TCRdb's version contains in-frame clones alone and is incomplete. The profile shows 20,000 to 30,000 clones, more than 65% of them singletons. The germline V gene has CDR1 MNHEY and CDR2 SVGAGI. This CDR3 is 14 amino acids long. The V end was cut by 6 bases, the J end by 3 bases, with 12 bases between. This clone came up once. What it binds is unknown.

This clonotype originated in a human donor who received a COVID-19 vaccine. The gene calls are TRBV6-5 and TRBJ1-3; D is unresolved. The sample was CD4+ T cells from PBMCs cultured with SARS-CoV-2 spike peptides, taken after COVID-19 vaccination. CDR3 in DNA: TGTGCCAGCAGGCCCGGATGGGGTGGAAACACCATATATTTT. Translated, it gives CASRPGWGGNTIYF.